The rows below give T cell receptor beta chains drawn from one sample of a study of blood T cell repertoires in COVID-19. TCRdb's copy holds only in-frame clones and misses some; the assay was immunoSEQ multiplex PCR. The sample records about 250,000 clones, around four fifths being singletons. Sample: peripheral blood. The source is a man aged 35-49 years with acute or convalescent COVID-19. CDR3s include the opening cysteine and the closing phenylalanine or tryptophan. A D gene is named only where the DNA matches it firmly. Clone size is stated in some rows and not others, as once, few, many or a class when expanded.

J gene | clone size | V gene | D gene | CDR3 protein | CDR3 DNA
TRBJ1-2 | many | TRBV6-1 | TRBD1 | CASSEAWTGAYGYTF | TGTGCCAGCAGTGAAGCCTGGACAGGGGCCTATGGCTACACCTTC
TRBJ2-3 | . | TRBV5-1 | . | CASSLGPTGSSTDTQYF | TGCGCCAGCAGCTTGGGACCAACAGGTTCTAGCACAGATACGCAGTATTTT
TRBJ2-3 | . | TRBV5-1 | . | CASSLNTVTDTQYF | TGCGCCAGCAGCTTGAATACAGTGACAGATACGCAGTATTTT
TRBJ1-6 | . | TRBV5-4 | TRBD1 | CASSHDPGTANSPLHF | TGTGCCAGCAGCCATGACCCCGGGACAGCGAATTCACCCCTCCACTTT
TRBJ2-5 | . | TRBV6-5 | TRBD2 | CASSYGLAGYQETQYF | TGTGCCAGCAGCTACGGACTAGCGGGGTACCAAGAGACCCAGTACTTC
TRBJ2-3 | . | TRBV27 | TRBD2 | CASSFATSGSSRDTQYF | TGTGCCAGCAGTTTCGCGACTAGCGGGAGTTCGCGAGATACGCAGTATTTT
TRBJ2-7 | . | TRBV27 | TRBD1 | CASSHRGVYYEQYF | TGTGCCAGCAGTCACAGGGGGGTTTACTACGAGCAGTACTTC
TRBJ2-1 | . | TRBV7-7 | TRBD2 | CASSSGLAGYNEQFF | TGTGCCAGCAGCTCTGGACTAGCGGGGTACAATGAGCAGTTCTTC
TRBJ2-5 | . | TRBV27 | TRBD1 | CASKRPDREETQYF | TGTGCCAGCAAAAGGCCGGACAGGGAGGAGACCCAGTACTTC
TRBJ2-7 | . | TRBV5-1 | TRBD2 | CASRELSGGEQYF | TGCGCCAGCAGGGAATTAAGCGGGGGCGAGCAGTACTTC
TRBJ1-5 | . | TRBV3-1/TRBV3-2 | TRBD1 | CASSPFPPSGTVSNQPQHF | TGTGCCAGCAGCCCATTCCCTCCATCCGGGACAGTTAGCAATCAGCCCCAGCATTTT
TRBJ1-6 | few | TRBV6-5 | . | CASTGGLEYNSPLHF | TGTGCCAGCACCGGGGGGTTGGAGTATAATTCACCCCTCCACTTT
TRBJ2-1 | . | TRBV6-5 | TRBD2 | CASSITGTSGSLQFF | TGTGCCAGCAGTATCACCGGGACTAGCGGGAGTCTGCAGTTCTTC
TRBJ2-5 | . | TRBV4-1 | . | CASSQPLSGLTQYF | TGCGCCAGCAGCCAGCCCCTATCGGGATTGACCCAGTACTTC
TRBJ2-1 | . | TRBV9 | TRBD2 | CASSPTSVHNEQFF | TGTGCCAGCAGCCCTACTAGCGTACACAATGAGCAGTTCTTC
TRBJ2-1 | . | TRBV18 | . | CASSLSGSYNEQFF | TGTGCCAGCTCACTTAGCGGCTCCTACAATGAGCAGTTCTTC
TRBJ2-7 | . | TRBV30 | TRBD2 | CAWREGLAGTFYEQYF | TGTGCCTGGAGAGAAGGACTAGCGGGAACTTTCTACGAGCAGTACTTC
TRBJ1-4 | . | TRBV13 | . | CASSPPGGPGHEKLFF | TGTGCCAGCAGCCCCCCCGGAGGACCTGGCCATGAAAAACTGTTTTTT
TRBJ2-3 | few | TRBV7-9 | . | CASRQDTDTQYF | TGTGCCAGCAGACAAGACACAGATACGCAGTATTTT
TRBJ2-7 | . | TRBV10-1 | TRBD2 | CASSEGGRGLYEQYF | TGCGCCAGCAGTGAGGGCGGGAGGGGACTCTACGAGCAGTACTTC
TRBJ1-1 | . | TRBV9 | . | CASSVAGEGTEAFF | TGTGCCAGCAGCGTAGCAGGGGAGGGAACTGAAGCTTTCTTT
TRBJ1-2 | . | TRBV7-2 | . | CASSSGREGYTF | TGTGCCAGCAGCTCAGGGCGGGAAGGCTACACCTTC
TRBJ1-2 | once | TRBV7-9 | TRBD1 | CASSPTGTGGRNYYGYTF | TGTGCCAGCAGCCCCACCGGGACAGGGGGCAGGAACTACTATGGCTACACCTTC
TRBJ1-1 | . | TRBV20-1 | TRBD1 | CSAGTDTEAFF | TGCAGTGCCGGGACAGACACTGAAGCTTTCTTT
TRBJ1-4 | . | TRBV6-1 | TRBD1 | CASSDRGQPATNEKLFF | TGTGCCAGCAGTGATAGGGGACAGCCGGCAACTAATGAAAAACTGTTTTTT
TRBJ2-5 | . | TRBV7-8 | . | CASSRVGRQETQYF | TGTGCCAGCAGCCGAGTGGGGCGACAAGAGACCCAGTACTTC
TRBJ1-4 | once | TRBV2 | . | CASSDGLGGEKLFF | TGTGCCAGCAGTGACGGCCTAGGGGGTGAAAAACTGTTTTTT
TRBJ2-7 | . | TRBV5-4 | . | CASSLGIGGYEQYF | TGTGCCAGCAGCTTGGGGATTGGGGGGTACGAGCAGTACTTC
TRBJ1-2 | . | TRBV7-2 | . | CASSLVGYGPLNYGYTF | TGTGCCAGCAGCTTAGTCGGGTACGGTCCTTTGAACTATGGCTACACCTTC
TRBJ1-2 | . | TRBV4-1 | TRBD1 | CASRVGQGYGYTF | TGCGCCAGCAGGGTGGGACAGGGATATGGCTACACCTTC
TRBJ1-1 | once | TRBV2 | . | CASRFQGTSTEAFF | TGTGCCAGCCGATTCCAGGGTACGAGCACTGAAGCTTTCTTT
TRBJ1-3 | . | TRBV7-9 | TRBD1 | CASSPRTGGNTIYF | TGTGCCAGCAGCCCCCGGACAGGGGGAAACACCATATATTTT
TRBJ1-2 | . | TRBV9 | . | CASSMRAGGGYTF | TGTGCCAGCAGTATGAGGGCCGGGGGTGGCTACACCTTC
TRBJ2-1 | . | TRBV12-3/TRBV12-4 | . | CASSFSYNEQFF | TGTGCCAGCAGTTTTAGCTACAATGAGCAGTTCTTC
TRBJ1-2 | . | TRBV5-1 | . | CASRLVSNYGYTF | TGCGCCAGCAGGTTGGTCAGTAACTATGGCTACACCTTC
TRBJ1-2 | . | TRBV20-1 | . | CSASPGGETSNYGYTF | TGCAGTGCTAGTCCTGGGGGCGAGACTTCTAACTATGGCTACACCTTC
TRBJ1-1 | . | TRBV20-1 | . | CSAREDGWAFF | TGCAGTGCTAGGGAGGACGGGTGGGCTTTCTTT
TRBJ2-7 | . | TRBV6-5 | TRBD1 | CASSSGDRGPYEQYF | TGTGCCAGCAGTTCGGGGGACAGGGGCCCCTACGAGCAGTACTTC
TRBJ2-7 | few | TRBV5-6 | TRBD1 | CASTLQGTVTYEQYF | TGTGCCAGCACCCTCCAGGGGACAGTTACCTACGAGCAGTACTTC
TRBJ1-2 | . | TRBV27 | . | CASSRTGRAANYGYTF | TGTGCCAGCAGTCGTACAGGTCGGGCCGCTAACTATGGCTACACCTTC
TRBJ2-7 | . | TRBV5-1 | . | CASSLDRGNSYEQYF | TGCGCCAGCAGCTTGGATCGGGGGAACTCCTACGAGCAGTACTTC
TRBJ2-1 | . | TRBV5-1 | . | CASRRVRGNDEQFF | TGCGCCAGCAGACGCGTTAGGGGGAACGATGAGCAGTTCTTC
TRBJ2-1 | . | TRBV7-2 | . | CASSLSNEQFF | TGTGCCAGCAGCCTAAGCAATGAGCAGTTCTTC
TRBJ2-7 | . | TRBV3-1/TRBV3-2 | TRBD2 | CASSQVGLAGSYSYEQYF | TGTGCCAGCAGCCAAGTGGGACTAGCGGGCTCATACTCCTACGAGCAGTACTTC
TRBJ2-5 | . | TRBV12-5 | . | CASGFGVGTQETQYF | TGTGCTAGTGGTTTCGGCGTTGGGACACAAGAGACCCAGTACTTC
TRBJ2-1 | . | TRBV3-1/TRBV3-2 | TRBD2 | CASSKTSGRAEQFF | TGTGCCAGCAGCAAGACTAGCGGGAGGGCCGAGCAGTTCTTC
TRBJ1-2 | . | TRBV6-1 | TRBD1 | CASSEIGQGYGYTF | TGTGCCAGCAGTGAAATTGGACAGGGTTATGGCTACACCTTC
TRBJ2-1 | . | TRBV18 | . | CASSQDIGGYNEQFF | TGTGCCAGCTCTCAGGACATTGGTGGGTACAATGAGCAGTTCTTC
TRBJ2-3 | . | TRBV5-6 | . | CASSLFRGTDTQYF | TGTGCCAGCAGCTTATTCAGGGGCACAGATACGCAGTATTTT
TRBJ1-2 | . | TRBV6-5 | . | CASSLTDTNYGYTF | TGTGCCAGCAGCCTGACAGATACTAACTATGGCTACACCTTC
TRBJ1-2 | once | TRBV6-5 | TRBD1 | CASSPDRGGYGYTF | TGTGCCAGCAGCCCGGACAGGGGGGGGTATGGCTACACCTTC